The table lists the clone carrying this T cell receptor beta chain with many counts. These data originate in a study of T cells in Graves' hyperthyroidism and ophthalmopathy. V shed 0 bases and J shed 0 bases, with 7 bases lying between them. CDR1 and CDR2 (germline): SGHRS, YFSETQ. The CDR3 covers 15 residues. The source material, RNA transcripts, was used to amplify TCR beta CDR3 regions. RT-PCR in the first round (using the HTBI primer set) targeted the TCR CDR3. TCRdb called the multiplex PCR reads again in MiXCR, with one record for every CDR3 protein. The sample consists of roughly 500,000 distinct CDR3 sequences, around 22% of them appearing once.

The chain couples TRBV5-1 to TRBJ1-5; D not resolved. Sequencing used blood. This sequence was found in a woman younger than 45 with Graves' ophthalmopathy. The chain's CDR3 is CASSLDGTSNQPQHF. CDR3 DNA sequence: TGCGCCAGCAGCTTGGACGGAACTAGCAATCAGCCCCAGCATTTT.